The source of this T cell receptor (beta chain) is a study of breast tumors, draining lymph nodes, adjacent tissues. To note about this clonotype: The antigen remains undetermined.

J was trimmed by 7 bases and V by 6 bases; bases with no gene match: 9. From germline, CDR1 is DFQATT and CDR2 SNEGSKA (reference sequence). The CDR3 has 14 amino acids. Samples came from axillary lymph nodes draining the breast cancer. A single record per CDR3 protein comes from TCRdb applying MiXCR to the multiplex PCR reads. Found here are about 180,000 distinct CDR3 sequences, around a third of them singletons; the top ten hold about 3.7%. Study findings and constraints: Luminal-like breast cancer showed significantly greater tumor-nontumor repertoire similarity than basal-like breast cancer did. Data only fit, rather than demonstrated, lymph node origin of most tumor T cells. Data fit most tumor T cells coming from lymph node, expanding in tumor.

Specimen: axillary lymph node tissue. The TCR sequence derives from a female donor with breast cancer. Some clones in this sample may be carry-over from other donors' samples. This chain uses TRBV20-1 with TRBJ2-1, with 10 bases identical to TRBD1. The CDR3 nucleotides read TGCAGTGCGGACCGACAGGGGGCACGGAATGAGCAGTTCTTC. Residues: CSADRQGARNEQFF.